Each of the 18 T cell receptor beta chains below was sequenced from the same sample in a study of blood T cell repertoires in COVID-19. Assay used: immunoSEQ multiplex PCR; TCRdb lists only in-frame clones, some missing. The sample lists around 100,000 clones, approximately 80% occurring once. The sample consisted of peripheral blood. The receptors here all came from a human donor in a cohort sampled during active COVID-19.

The V call is TRBV7-9, the J call TRBJ2-3; TRBD2 matches at 8 bases. Germline V gene data show CDR1 as SEHNR and CDR2 as FQNEAQ (reference sequence). The CDR3 is 15 amino acids. V gave up 0 bases and J gave up 1 base; unmatched junction bases: 0. The CDR3 here is CASSLASGGTDTQYF. The CDR3 DNA follows: TGTGCCAGCAGCTTAGCTAGCGGGGGCACAGATACGCAGTATTTT.

The rearrangement links TRBV18 to TRBJ2-2; 9 nucleotides agree with TRBD2. The CDR3 totals 16 residues. V was clipped by 3 bases and J by 2 bases; unmatched bases: 4. CDR1 and CDR2 from the germline V gene are KGHSH and LQKENI. The CDR3 loop is CASSPRLAANTGELFF. In DNA form, the CDR3 reads TGTGCCAGCTCACCCCGACTAGCGGCTAACACCGGGGAGCTGTTTTTT. Full variable domain (missing parts from reference TRBV18 and TRBJ2-2): NAGVMQNPRHLVRRRGQEARLRCSPMKGHSHVYWYRQLPEEGLKFMVYLQKENIIDESGMPKERFSAEFPKEGPSILRIQQVVRGDSAAYFCASSPRLAANTGELFFGEGSRLTVL.

The J gene is TRBJ2-2, the V gene TRBV5-4; D is perhaps TRBD1 (5 bases). The CDR3 totals 15 residues. The germline gives CDR1 SGHNT, CDR2 YYREEE (reference sequence). V lost 2 bases, J lost 2 bases, and 10 bases lay in between. The CDR3, as DNA: TGTGCCAGCAGCTTAGGGCAGGGCAACACCGGGGAGCTGTTTTTT. It is translated as CASSLGQGNTGELFF.

The chain combines TRBV6-2 or TRBV6-3 with TRBJ2-1, with 8 bases aligning to TRBD2. Germline V lookup: CDR1 MNHEY, CDR2 SVGEGT. Trimming at V came to 0 bases and at J to 3 bases, leaving 1 base not matched to a gene. The CDR3 runs to 15 residues. In DNA, the CDR3 is TGTGCCAGCAGTTACTCTCGGGGGGGCTACAATGAGCAGTTCTTC. Amino acid sequence: CASSYSRGGYNEQFF.

The gene calls are TRBV18 and TRBJ2-5, with 7 bases that match TRBD2. Germline CDR1 is KGHSH and CDR2 is LQKENI. CDR3 size: 15 residues. Trimming at V came to 5 bases and at J to 2 bases, leaving 8 bases not matched to a gene. The CDR3 DNA reads as TGTGCCAGCTCAACCGAGGTCGGGGGGCAAGAGACCCAGTACTTC. This gives the protein CASSTEVGGQETQYF.

This chain uses TRBV13 with TRBJ2-3, with TRBD2 as a possible D gene (6 bases). The CDR3 is 14 residues long. From germline, CDR1 is PRHDT and CDR2 FYEKMQ (reference sequence). Trimming removed 4 bases from V and 2 bases from J, with 10 bases in between. In DNA, the CDR3 is TGTGCCAGCAGCTCTGGGACTTTCACAGATACGCAGTATTTT. It yields the protein CASSSGTFTDTQYF.

CDR3 sequence (DNA): TGTGCCAGCAGCTTATTTGGGACTAGCGGGCAAGAGACCCAGTACTTC. Translated, it gives CASSLFGTSGQETQYF. This chain links TRBV11-2 with TRBJ2-5; TRBD2 agrees at 12 bases. The CDR3 covers 16 residues. Trimming removed 2 bases from V and 2 bases from J; junction bases left unmatched: 3. CDR1 SGHAT and CDR2 FQNNGV come from the germline V gene.

This chain uses TRBV5-6 with TRBJ2-1, with TRBD1 matching 9 bases. Germline trimming cut 0 bases from V and 15 bases from J; bases unmatched to any gene: 10. The germline gives CDR1 SGHDT, CDR2 YYEEEE. The CDR3 covers 14 residues. The CDR3 is CASSLGDRGSKRFF. The CDR3 DNA sequence: TGTGCCAGCAGCTTGGGTGACAGGGGGTCGAAGCGGTTCTTC.

The chain is built from TRBV7-9 and TRBJ1-2; the D gene is possibly TRBD1 (6 bases). V was shortened by 5 bases and J by 0 bases, with 13 bases between the two germline ends. The length of the CDR3 is 15 residues. In germline, CDR1 is SEHNR, CDR2 FQNEAQ (reference sequence). This CDR3 is CASSGRKGANYGYTF. DNA for the CDR3: TGTGCCAGCAGCGGAAGGAAGGGGGCTAACTATGGCTACACCTTC.

The chain's CDR3 is CASSSPGTGGDRQYF. In DNA form, the CDR3 reads TGTGCCAGCAGCTCCCCCGGGACTGGGGGTGATAGGCAGTACTTC. The V call is TRBV5-4, the J call TRBJ2-7; tentative D call: TRBD2 (6 bases). CDR1 is SGHNT and CDR2 is YYREEE in the germline V gene (reference sequence). Trimming took 3 bases from V and 9 from J, leaving 22 bases between them. The CDR3 covers 15 residues.

V usage is TRBV18 and J usage is TRBJ1-3, with D perhaps TRBD1 (5 bases). V shed 3 bases and J shed 0 bases, with 12 bases lying between them. Germline CDR1 is KGHSH and CDR2 is LQKENI. The length of the CDR3 is 16 residues. The CDR3 loop reads CASSPYQGSSGNTIYF. As DNA, the CDR3 is TGTGCCAGCTCACCTTATCAGGGAAGCTCTGGAAACACCATATATTTT.

The chain carries TRBV10-2 and TRBJ1-6; the match to TRBD1 covers 7 bases. With V trimmed by 7 bases and J by 6 bases, 6 bases remained unmatched. Germline V gene data show CDR1 as WSHSY and CDR2 as SAAADI. The CDR3 is made up of 14 amino acids. DNA for the CDR3: TGCGCCAGCACGGGACAGCTAATTAATTCACCCCTCCACTTT. Translation: CASTGQLINSPLHF.

This clone was observed a few times. V and J are TRBV2 and TRBJ1-2; perhaps TRBD1 as D (6 bases). The V gene lost 4 bases and the J gene lost 5 bases, with 8 bases spanning the gap. Per germline, CDR1 SNHLY and CDR2 FYNNEI. This CDR3 is 12 amino acids long. The CDR3: CASSAQGYGYTF. Written as DNA, the CDR3 is TGTGCCAGCAGTGCCCAGGGGTATGGCTACACCTTC.

This rearrangement joins TRBV4-2 to TRBJ1-1, with D possibly TRBD1 on 6 matching bases. V was trimmed by 2 bases and J by 3 bases, leaving 16 bases between them. Germline V gene sequence: CDR1 LGHNA, CDR2 YNFKEQ. The CDR3 is 16 amino acids. Written as DNA, the CDR3 is TGTGCCAGCAGCCAAACCCCAGGGGCCCGAGACACTGAAGCTTTCTTT. Translation gives CASSQTPGARDTEAFF.

The chain is built from TRBV7-9 and TRBJ2-7; the match to TRBD2 covers 11 bases. Trimming cost V 5 bases and J 1 base; bases outside gene matches: 4. Per the germline V gene, CDR1 is SEHNR and CDR2 is FQNEAQ (reference sequence). This CDR3 is built from 15 residues. In DNA form, the CDR3 reads TGTGCCAGCAGCCCTAGCGGGGGGATTTCCTACGAGCAGTACTTC. Encoded protein: CASSPSGGISYEQYF.

Only a few counts were recorded for this clone. This chain links TRBV2 with TRBJ2-3; TRBD2 is a possible D gene (5 bases). Germline CDR1 and CDR2: SNHLY and FYNNEI. CDR3 length: 11 residues. Trimming removed 5 bases from V and 14 bases from J, with 14 bases in between. The CDR3 sequence: CASSLGRVAYF. The CDR3 DNA reads as TGTGCCAGCAGTTTAGGGAGAGTCGCGTATTTT.

The V call is TRBV7-9, the J call TRBJ1-5, with D unresolved. V lost 2 bases and J lost 9, with 11 bases in between. This CDR3 contains 13 residues. From germline, CDR1 is SEHNR and CDR2 FQNEAQ (reference sequence). The CDR3 here is CASSLQQFGPQHF. The CDR3 region has the DNA TGTGCCAGCAGCTTACAACAGTTCGGGCCCCAGCATTTT.

This clone turned up a few times. The genes are TRBV5-6 and TRBJ1-2; 10 nucleotides align to TRBD1. This CDR3 spans 13 amino acids. V shed 4 bases, J shed 6 bases, and the junction held 3 bases outside the gene matches. Germline CDR1 is SGHDT and CDR2 is YYEEEE. The DNA for the CDR3 is TGTGCCAGCAGCCTCGGGACAGGGGATGGCTACACCTTC. Translated: CASSLGTGDGYTF. Based on the CDR3 plus reference TRBV5-6 and TRBJ1-2, the full variable domain is DAGVTQSPTHLIKTRGQQVTLRCSPKSGHDTVSWYQQALGQGPQFIFQYYEEEERQRGNFPDRFSGHQFPNYSSELNVNALLLGDSALYLCASSLGTGDGYTFGSGTRLTVV.